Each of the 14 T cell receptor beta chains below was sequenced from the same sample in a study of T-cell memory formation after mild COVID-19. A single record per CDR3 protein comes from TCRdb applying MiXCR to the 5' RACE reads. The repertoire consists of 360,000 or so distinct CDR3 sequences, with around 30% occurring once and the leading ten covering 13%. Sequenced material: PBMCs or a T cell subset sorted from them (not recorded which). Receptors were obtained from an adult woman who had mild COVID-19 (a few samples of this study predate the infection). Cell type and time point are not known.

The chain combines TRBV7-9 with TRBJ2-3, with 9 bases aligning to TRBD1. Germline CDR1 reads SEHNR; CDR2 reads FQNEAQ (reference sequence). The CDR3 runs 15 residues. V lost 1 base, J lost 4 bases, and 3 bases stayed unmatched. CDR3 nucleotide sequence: TGTGCCAGCAGCTTAGGGGACAGGGACGCAGATACGCAGTATTTT. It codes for CASSLGDRDADTQYF. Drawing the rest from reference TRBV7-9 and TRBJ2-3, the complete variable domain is DTGVSQNPRHKITKRGQNVTFRCDPISEHNRLYWYRQTLGQGPEFLTYFQNEAQLEKSRLLSDRFSAERPKGSFSTLEIQRTEQGDSAMYLCASSLGDRDADTQYFGPGTRLTVL.

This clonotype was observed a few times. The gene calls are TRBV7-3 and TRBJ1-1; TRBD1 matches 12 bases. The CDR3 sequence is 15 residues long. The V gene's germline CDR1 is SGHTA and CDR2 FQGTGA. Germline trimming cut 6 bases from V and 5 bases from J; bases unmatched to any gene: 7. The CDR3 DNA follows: TGTGCCAGCAGTCCTGGGACAGGGGGCAAAACTGAAGCTTTCTTT. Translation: CASSPGTGGKTEAFF.

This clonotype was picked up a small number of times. CDR3 in amino acids: CASSEQGATYEQYF. CDR3 DNA sequence: TGTGCCAGCAGTGAACAGGGGGCTACCTACGAGCAGTACTTC. The V and J genes are TRBV2 and TRBJ2-7, with TRBD1 matching 8 bases. Per germline, CDR1 SNHLY and CDR2 FYNNEI. With V trimmed by 2 bases and J by 2 bases, 2 bases remained unmatched. The CDR3 covers 14 residues.

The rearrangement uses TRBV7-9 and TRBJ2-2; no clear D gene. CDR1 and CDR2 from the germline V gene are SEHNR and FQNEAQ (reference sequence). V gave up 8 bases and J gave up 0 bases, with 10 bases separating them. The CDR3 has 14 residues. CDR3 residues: CASPGGSNTGELFF. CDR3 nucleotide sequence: TGTGCCAGCCCTGGCGGATCGAACACCGGGGAGCTGTTTTTT.

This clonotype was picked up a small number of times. The CDR3 DNA reads TGTGCCAGCAGTTATTCGATGAGCTATGAGCAGTTCTTC. Translation gives CASSYSMSYEQFF. The chain has TRBV28 and TRBJ2-1, with D hard to call. V lost 4 bases and J 8 bases, leaving 12 bases between the germline ends. The CDR3 totals 13 residues. Germline-derived CDR1 and CDR2 are MDHEN and SYDVKM.

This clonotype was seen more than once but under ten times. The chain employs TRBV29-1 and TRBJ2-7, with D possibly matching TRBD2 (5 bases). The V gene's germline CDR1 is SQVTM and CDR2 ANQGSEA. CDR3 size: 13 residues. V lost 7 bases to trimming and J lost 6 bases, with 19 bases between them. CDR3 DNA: TGCAGCGGAAGGGTTGAGGGAGCTGGCGAGCAGTACTTC. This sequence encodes CSGRVEGAGEQYF.

The CDR3 sequence is CASSLASKTDTQYF. DNA for the CDR3: TGCGCCAGCAGCTTGGCTTCGAAGACAGATACGCAGTATTTT. The rearrangement joins TRBV5-1 to TRBJ2-3; D call uncertain. The CDR3 totals 14 residues. Trimming shortened V by 0 bases and J by 3 bases, and 8 bases separated the two germline ends. Germline CDR1 reads SGHRS; CDR2 reads YFSETQ. Full variable domain (missing parts from reference TRBV5-1 and TRBJ2-3): KAGVTQTPRYLIKTRGQQVTLSCSPISGHRSVSWYQQTPGQGLQFLFEYFSETQRNKGNFPGRFSGRQFSNSRSEMNVSTLELGDSALYLCASSLASKTDTQYFGPGTRLTVL.

CDR3 residues: CASSLGQINSPLHF. CDR3 in DNA: TGTGCCAGCTCCCTCGGACAGATAAATTCACCCCTCCACTTT. The V and J genes are TRBV18 and TRBJ1-6; perhaps TRBD1 as D (6 bases). Germline loops: CDR1 KGHSH, CDR2 LQKENI. V was clipped by 6 bases and J by 7 bases, with 13 bases between them. CDR3 length equals 14 residues.

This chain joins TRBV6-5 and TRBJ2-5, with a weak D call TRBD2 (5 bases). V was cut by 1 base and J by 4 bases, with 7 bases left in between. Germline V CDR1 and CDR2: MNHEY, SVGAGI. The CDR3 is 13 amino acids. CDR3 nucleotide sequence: TGTGCCAGCAGTTACTATCGGGGAGAGACCCAGTACTTC. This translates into CASSYYRGETQYF.

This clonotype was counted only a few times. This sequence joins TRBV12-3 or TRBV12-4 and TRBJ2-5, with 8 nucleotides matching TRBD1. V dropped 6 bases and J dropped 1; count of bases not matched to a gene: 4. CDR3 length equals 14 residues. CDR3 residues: CASSRTGLQETQYF. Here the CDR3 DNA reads TGTGCCAGCAGCCGGACAGGGCTCCAAGAGACCCAGTACTTC.

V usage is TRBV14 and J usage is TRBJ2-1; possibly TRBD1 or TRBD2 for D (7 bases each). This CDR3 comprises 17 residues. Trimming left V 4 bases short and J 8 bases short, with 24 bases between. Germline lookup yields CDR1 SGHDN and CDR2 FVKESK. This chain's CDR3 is CASSRSGTASTIDEQFF. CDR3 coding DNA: TGTGCCAGCAGCCGGAGCGGGACAGCCTCAACTATCGATGAGCAGTTCTTC.

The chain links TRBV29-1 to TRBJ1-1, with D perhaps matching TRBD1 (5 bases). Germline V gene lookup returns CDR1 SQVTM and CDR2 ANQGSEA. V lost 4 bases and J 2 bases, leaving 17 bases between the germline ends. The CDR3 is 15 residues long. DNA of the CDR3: TGCAGCGTTGGCACCAGGGTAGGAGTAAACACTGAAGCTTTCTTT. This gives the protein CSVGTRVGVNTEAFF.

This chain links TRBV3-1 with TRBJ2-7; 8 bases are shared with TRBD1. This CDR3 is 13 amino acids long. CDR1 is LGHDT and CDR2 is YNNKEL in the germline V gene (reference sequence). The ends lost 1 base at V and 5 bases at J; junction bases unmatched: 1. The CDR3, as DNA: TGTGCCAGCAGCCAAGGGACAGGGAACGAGCAGTACTTC. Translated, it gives CASSQGTGNEQYF.

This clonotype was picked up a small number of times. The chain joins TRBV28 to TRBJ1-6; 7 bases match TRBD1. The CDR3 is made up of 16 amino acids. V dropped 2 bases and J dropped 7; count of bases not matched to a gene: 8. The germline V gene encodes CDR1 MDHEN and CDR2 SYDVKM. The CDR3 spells CASSLPGQKINSPLHF. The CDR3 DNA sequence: TGTGCCAGCAGTTTACCGGGACAGAAAATAAATTCACCCCTCCACTTT.